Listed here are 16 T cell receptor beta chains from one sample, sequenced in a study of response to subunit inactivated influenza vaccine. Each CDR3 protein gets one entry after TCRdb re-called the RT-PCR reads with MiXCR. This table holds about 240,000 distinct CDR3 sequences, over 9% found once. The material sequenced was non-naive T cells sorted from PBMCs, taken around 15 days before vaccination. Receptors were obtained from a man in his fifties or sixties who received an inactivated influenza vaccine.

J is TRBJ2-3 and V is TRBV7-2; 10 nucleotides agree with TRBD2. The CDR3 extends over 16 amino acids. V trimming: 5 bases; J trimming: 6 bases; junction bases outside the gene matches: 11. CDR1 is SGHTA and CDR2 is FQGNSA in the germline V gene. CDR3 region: CASSPRASGSGDTQYF. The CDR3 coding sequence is TGTGCCAGCAGCCCCCGTGCTAGCGGGAGTGGGGATACGCAGTATTTT.

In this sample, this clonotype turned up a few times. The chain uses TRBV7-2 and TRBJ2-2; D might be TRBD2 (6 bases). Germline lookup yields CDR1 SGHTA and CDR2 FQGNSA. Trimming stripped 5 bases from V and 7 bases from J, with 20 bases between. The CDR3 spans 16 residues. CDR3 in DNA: TGTGCCAGCAGCCCTCTCGCACTAGCCGGGGTCGGGGAGCTGTTTTTT. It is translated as CASSPLALAGVGELFF.

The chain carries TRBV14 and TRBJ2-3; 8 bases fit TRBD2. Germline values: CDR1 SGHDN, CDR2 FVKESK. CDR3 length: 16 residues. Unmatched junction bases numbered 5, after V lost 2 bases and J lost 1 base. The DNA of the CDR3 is TGTGCCAGCAGCCAAAGGCCGGGACTAGGCACAGATACGCAGTATTTT. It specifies CASSQRPGLGTDTQYF.

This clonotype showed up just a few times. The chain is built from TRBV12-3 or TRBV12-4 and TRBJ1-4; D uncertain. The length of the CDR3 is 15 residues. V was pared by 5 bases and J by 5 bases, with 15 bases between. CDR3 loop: CASSIRRTQNEKLFF. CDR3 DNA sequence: TGTGCCAGCAGTATCAGACGGACTCAAAATGAAAAACTGTTTTTT.

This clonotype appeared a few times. This CDR3 is CASSLEQTGTPNTGELFF. CDR3 coding DNA: TGTGCCAGCAGCTTAGAACAAACCGGGACGCCGAACACCGGGGAGCTGTTTTTT. The chain is built from TRBV11-2 and TRBJ2-2; D might be TRBD1 or TRBD2, each matching 5 bases. Germline values: CDR1 SGHAT, CDR2 FQNNGV. The CDR3 is made up of 18 amino acids. Trimming shortened V by 0 bases and J by 0 bases, and 14 bases separated the two germline ends.

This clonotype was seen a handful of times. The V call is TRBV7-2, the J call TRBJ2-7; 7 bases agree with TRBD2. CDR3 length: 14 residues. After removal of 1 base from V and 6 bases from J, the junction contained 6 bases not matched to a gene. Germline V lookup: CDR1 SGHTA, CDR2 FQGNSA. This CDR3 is CASSLGRLAFEQYF. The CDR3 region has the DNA TGTGCCAGCAGCTTAGGGAGACTAGCATTCGAGCAGTACTTC.

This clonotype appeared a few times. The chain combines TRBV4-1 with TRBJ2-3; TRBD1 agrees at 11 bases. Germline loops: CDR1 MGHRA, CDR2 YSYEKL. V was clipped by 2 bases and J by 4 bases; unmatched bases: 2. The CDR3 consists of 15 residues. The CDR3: CASSQPGQGADTQYF. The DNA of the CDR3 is TGCGCCAGCAGCCAACCGGGACAGGGGGCAGATACGCAGTATTTT.

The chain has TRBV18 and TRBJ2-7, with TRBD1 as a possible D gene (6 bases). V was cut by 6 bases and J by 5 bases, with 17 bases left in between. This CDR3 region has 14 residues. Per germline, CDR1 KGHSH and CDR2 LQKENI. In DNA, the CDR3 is TGTGCCAGCTCCTTCCTCGGACAGAGCCACGAGCAGTACTTC. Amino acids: CASSFLGQSHEQYF.

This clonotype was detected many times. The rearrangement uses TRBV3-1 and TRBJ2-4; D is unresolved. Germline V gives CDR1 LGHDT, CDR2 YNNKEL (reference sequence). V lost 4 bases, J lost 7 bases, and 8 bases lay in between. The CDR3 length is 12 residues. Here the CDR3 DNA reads TGTGCCAGCAGCCGAGACCGCAACATTCAGTACTTC. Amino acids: CASSRDRNIQYF. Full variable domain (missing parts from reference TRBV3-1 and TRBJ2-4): DTAVSQTPKYLVTQMGNDKSIKCEQNLGHDTMYWYKQDSKKFLKIMFSYNNKELIINETVPNRFSPKSPDKAHLNLHINSLELGDSAVYFCASSRDRNIQYFGAGTRLSVL.

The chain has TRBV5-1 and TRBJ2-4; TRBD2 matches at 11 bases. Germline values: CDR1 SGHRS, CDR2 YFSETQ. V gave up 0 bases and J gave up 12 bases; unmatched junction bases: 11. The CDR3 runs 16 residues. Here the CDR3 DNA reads TGCGCCAGCAGCTTGGGGGTAGCGGGAGGGAAGGCGGCTCAGTACTTC. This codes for CASSLGVAGGKAAQYF.

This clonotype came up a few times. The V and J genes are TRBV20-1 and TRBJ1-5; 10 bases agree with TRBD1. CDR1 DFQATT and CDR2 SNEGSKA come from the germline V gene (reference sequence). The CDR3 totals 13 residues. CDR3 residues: CSLGTGVNQPQHF. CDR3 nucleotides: TGCAGCCTCGGGACAGGGGTCAATCAGCCCCAGCATTTT.

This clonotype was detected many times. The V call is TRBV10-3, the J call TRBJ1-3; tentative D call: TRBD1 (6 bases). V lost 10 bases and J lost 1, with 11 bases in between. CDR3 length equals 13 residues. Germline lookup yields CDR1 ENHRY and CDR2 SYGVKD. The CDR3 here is CATRGGSGNTIYF. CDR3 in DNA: TGTGCCACGAGGGGGGGATCTGGAAACACCATATATTTT.

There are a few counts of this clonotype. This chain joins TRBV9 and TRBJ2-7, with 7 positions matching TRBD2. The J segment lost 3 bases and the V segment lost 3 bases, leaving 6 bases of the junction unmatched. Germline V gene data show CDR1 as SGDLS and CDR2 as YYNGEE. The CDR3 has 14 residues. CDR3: CASSETSDRYEQYF. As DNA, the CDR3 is TGTGCCAGCAGCGAAACTAGCGACCGCTACGAGCAGTACTTC.

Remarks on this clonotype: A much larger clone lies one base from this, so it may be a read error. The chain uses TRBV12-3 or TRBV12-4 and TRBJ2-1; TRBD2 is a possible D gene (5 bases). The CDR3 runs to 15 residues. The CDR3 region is CASCFRGSDYNEQFF. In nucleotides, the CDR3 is TGTGCCAGCTGTTTTCGCGGGTCCGACTACAATGAGCAGTTCTTC.

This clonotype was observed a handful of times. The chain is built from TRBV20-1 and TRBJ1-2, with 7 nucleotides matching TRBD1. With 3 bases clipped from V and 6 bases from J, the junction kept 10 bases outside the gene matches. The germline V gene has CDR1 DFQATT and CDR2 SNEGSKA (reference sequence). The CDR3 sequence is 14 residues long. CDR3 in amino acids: CSARDTGVKDGYTF. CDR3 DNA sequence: TGCAGTGCTAGGGACACAGGGGTCAAAGATGGCTACACCTTC.

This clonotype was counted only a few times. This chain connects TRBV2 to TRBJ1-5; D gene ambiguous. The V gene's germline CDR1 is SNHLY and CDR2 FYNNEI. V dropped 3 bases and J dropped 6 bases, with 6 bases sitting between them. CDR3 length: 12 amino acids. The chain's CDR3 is CASSEGGQPQHF. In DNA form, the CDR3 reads TGTGCCAGCAGTGAGGGAGGTCAGCCCCAGCATTTT.